This T cell receptor (beta chain) was captured by sequencing in a study of T cell repertoires in ileal Crohn's disease. Assay: immunoSEQ multiplex PCR; the TCRdb copy retains only in-frame clones and omits some. Of tens of thousands of clones detected, around 80% appear once; the ten largest clones hold around 5.5%. There are a few counts of this clone. Its antigen is as yet unknown. Findings of the study overall: Clonality above 26.8% at surgery always came with endoscopic recurrence. Mucosal expansions were suggested to be mainly CD8 T cells.

Trimming removed 5 bases at V and 5 bases at J, with 15 bases between. The CDR3 sequence is 15 residues long. The germline V gene encodes CDR1 MNHEY and CDR2 SMNVEV (reference sequence). Material for sequencing was ileal tissue. V is TRBV27 and J is TRBJ1-4; D gene uncertain. This TCR came from an adult with Crohn's disease. This CDR3 reads CASSPETTGNEKLFF. DNA of the CDR3: TGTGCCAGCAGTCCAGAGACAACGGGAAATGAAAAACTGTTTTTT.